This T cell receptor (beta chain) was sequenced during a study of T cells in Graves' hyperthyroidism and ophthalmopathy (dated by TCRdb to about 2019). Regarding the study in general: Peripheral blood samples were taken at initial diagnosis, before any treatment was given. To identify distinguishing TCR V-J signatures, a discovery cohort of about a hundred patients was used, comprising 40 to 45 with Graves' ophthalmopathy and roughly 60 with stable Graves' hyperthyroidism. Whether ophthalmopathy could be predicted prospectively was tested in an independent validation cohort made up of about 18 hyperthyroidism patients plus 17 patients who later progressed to ophthalmopathy. The paper reports TCR Vbeta CDR3 sequencing of some 140 peripheral blood samples: around 45 ophthalmopathy, approximately 74 hyperthyroidism and around 17 progressor patients. In about six Graves' hyperthyroidism patients, the study also compared T-cell repertoires from thyroid tissue with T-cell repertoires from blood. The 90 to 100 discovery patients were randomly divided into training and test sets at a 7:3 ratio. After blood sampling, hyperthyroidism patients were treated with methimazole at a starting dose of 30 mg daily, and ophthalmopathy patients were treated with high-dose intravenous methylprednisolone. The paper's findings and limits, for the study overall: Sample size was not statistically predetermined, and blinding of investigators to group allocation was not performed. During validation, the model predicted progression to ophthalmopathy a median of about 5.9 months ahead of onset, with around 65% sensitivity and 72.22% specificity. Most expanded thyroid clonotypes (frequency above 0.001) were also detected in blood, a finding suggesting that blood repertoires may reflect thyroid immune responses. In cross-validation, a model built on a 13 V-J signature told ophthalmopathy apart from stable hyperthyroidism with 85% to 90% sensitivity and roughly 81% specificity, and in testing the same model reached 80%/75%.

Stable Graves' hyperthyroidism was defined as no progression to ophthalmopathy during 18 months of follow-up. Hyperthyroidism patients were aged 18 to 65 years and newly diagnosed, with disease duration of less than 2 months. Exclusion was applied to patients with uncontrolled infections, other autoimmune diseases, pregnancy or lactation. Diagnoses relied on clinical symptoms, serum thyroxine and TRAb, thyroid ultrasound and orbital computed tomography. PBMCs were isolated from 7.5 to 10 ml of fresh peripheral blood by Ficoll-Paque density gradient centrifugation. Trizol reagent was used to extract total RNA, and RNA quality was then checked on an Agilent 2100 Bioanalyzer. Its CDR3 holds 14 amino acids, cysteine through phenylalanine. CDR3 DNA only is kept here, 42 bases in frame from base 1. V and J are trimmed by 6 bases and 5 bases, and the gene matches miss 7 bases of the junction. The germline V gene encodes CDR1 MDHEN and CDR2 SYDVKM.

On this clonotype itself: Its antigen is not yet known. There are no base qualities to consult, and no much larger clone falls within one base.

The TCR beta CDR3 regions were amplified from the RNA transcripts. A first-round RT-PCR of the TCR CDR3 used the HTBI primer set with the Qiagen OneStep RT-PCR kit. A second multiplex PCR round built the libraries, followed by size selection and purification. Libraries were sequenced paired-end with 100 bp reads on an Illumina HiSeq2000. The study's own analysis went as follows. Raw data were processed with SOAPnuke, discarding reads with adapters, uncalled bases, mean Phred below 15, or no exact constant-primer or identifier match. High-quality paired reads were merged using COPE v1.2.5, and each unique nucleotide sequence was defined as a clonotype. MiTCR v1.1 was used to align clonotypes to the IMGT TRBV, TRBD and TRBJ reference segments. Only V-J combinations with frequency above 0.0001, covering about 99% of repertoires, were analysed. A TCS score was defined as the ratio of F50 (clonal expansion) to E x V (chaos), with BLOSUM62-based TCRdist applied between CDR3 peptides within each V-J. Welch's t-statistics and random forest reduced 500 to 550 V-J features to about 12, which were used in a naive Bayes classifier (R e1071). Starting from the raw public reads, TCRdb applied fastp trimming at Q25, assembled clones with MiXCR and retained in-frame beta chains. CDR3 protein duplicates are merged, each entry listing the most common genes and DNA. These V and J calls rely on TCRdb rather than the paper's analysis. Here the sample has approximately 410,000 distinct CDR3 sequences; about 13% occur a single time. 5% to 6% of the sample lies in the top ten.

The clonotype was recovered from a woman between 18 and 30 years old with Graves' hyperthyroidism. This sequence uses TRBV28 and TRBJ1-2, with TRBD1 matching 9 junction bases. Material: blood. CDR3 sequence: CASRPQGARYGYTF. The nucleotide sequence reads as follows: TGTGCCAGCAGACCACAGGGGGCGCGGTATGGCTACACCTTC.